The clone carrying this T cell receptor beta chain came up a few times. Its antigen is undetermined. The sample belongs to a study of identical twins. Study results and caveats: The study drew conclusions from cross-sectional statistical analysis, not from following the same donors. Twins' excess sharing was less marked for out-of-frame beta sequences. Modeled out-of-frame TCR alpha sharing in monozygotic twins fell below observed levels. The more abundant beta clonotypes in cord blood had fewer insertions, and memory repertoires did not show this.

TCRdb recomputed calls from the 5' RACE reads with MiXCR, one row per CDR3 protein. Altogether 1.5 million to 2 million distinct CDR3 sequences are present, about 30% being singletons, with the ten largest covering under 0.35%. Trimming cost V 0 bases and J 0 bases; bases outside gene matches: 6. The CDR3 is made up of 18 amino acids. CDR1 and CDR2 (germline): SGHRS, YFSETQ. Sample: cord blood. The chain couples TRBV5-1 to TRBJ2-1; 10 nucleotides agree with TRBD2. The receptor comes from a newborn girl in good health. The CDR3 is CASSLGLSSGGSYNEQFF. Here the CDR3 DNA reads TGCGCCAGCAGCTTGGGGTTATCTAGCGGGGGCTCCTACAATGAGCAGTTCTTC.